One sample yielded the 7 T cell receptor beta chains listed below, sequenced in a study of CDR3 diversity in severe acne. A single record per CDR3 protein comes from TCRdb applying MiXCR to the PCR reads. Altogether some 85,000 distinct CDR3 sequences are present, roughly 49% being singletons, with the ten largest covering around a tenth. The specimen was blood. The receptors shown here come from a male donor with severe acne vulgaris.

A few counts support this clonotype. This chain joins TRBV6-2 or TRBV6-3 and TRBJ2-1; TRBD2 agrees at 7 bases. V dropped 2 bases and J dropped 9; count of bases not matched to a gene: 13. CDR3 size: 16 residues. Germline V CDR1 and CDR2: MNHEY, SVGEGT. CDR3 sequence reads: CASSYGLEPNWAEQFF. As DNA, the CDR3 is TGTGCCAGCAGTTACGGACTAGAGCCCAATTGGGCTGAGCAGTTCTTC.

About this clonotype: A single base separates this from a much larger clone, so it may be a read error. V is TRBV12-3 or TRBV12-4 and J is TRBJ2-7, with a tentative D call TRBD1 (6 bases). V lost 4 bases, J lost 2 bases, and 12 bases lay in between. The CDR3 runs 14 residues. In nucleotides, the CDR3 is TGTGCCAGCAGTTCTTCCGACAGGACCTACGAGCAGTACTTC. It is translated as CASSSSDRTYEQYF.

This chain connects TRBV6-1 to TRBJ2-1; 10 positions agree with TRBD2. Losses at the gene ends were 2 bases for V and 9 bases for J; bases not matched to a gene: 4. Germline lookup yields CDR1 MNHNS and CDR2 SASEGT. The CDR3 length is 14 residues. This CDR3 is CASSETAGGGEQFF. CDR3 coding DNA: TGTGCCAGCAGTGAAACAGCGGGAGGGGGTGAGCAGTTCTTC.

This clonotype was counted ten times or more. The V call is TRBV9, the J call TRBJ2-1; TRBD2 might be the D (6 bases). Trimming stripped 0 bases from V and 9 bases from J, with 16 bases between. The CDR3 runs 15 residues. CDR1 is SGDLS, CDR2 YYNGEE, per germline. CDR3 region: CASSVGVGWGGEQFF. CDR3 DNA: TGTGCCAGCAGCGTAGGTGTGGGGTGGGGAGGTGAGCAGTTCTTC.

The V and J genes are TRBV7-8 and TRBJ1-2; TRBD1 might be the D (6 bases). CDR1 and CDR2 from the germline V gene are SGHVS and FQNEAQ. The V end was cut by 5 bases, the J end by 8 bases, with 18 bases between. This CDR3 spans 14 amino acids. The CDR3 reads CASSSFAGANGYTF. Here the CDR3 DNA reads TGTGCCAGCAGCAGCTTTGCAGGGGCCAACGGCTACACCTTC.

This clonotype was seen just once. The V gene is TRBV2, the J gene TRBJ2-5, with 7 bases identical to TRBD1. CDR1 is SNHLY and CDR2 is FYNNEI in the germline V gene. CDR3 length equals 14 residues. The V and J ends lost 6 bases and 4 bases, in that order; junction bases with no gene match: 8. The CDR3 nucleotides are TGTGCCAGCAGCGACCGGACAGGTCGAGAGACCCAGTACTTC. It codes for CASSDRTGRETQYF.

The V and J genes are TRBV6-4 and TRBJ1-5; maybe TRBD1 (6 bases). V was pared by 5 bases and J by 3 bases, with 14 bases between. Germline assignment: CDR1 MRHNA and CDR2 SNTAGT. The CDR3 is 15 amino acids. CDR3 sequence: CASSPPRTVNQPQHF. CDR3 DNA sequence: TGTGCCAGCAGTCCCCCGCGGACAGTCAATCAGCCCCAGCATTTT.